This record looks at one TCR beta chain sequence and its context. These data belong to a study of blood T cell repertoires in COVID-19. Study information: T cells, B-cell-depleted T cells, or PBMCs supplied cDNA or gDNA.

Unmatched junction bases numbered 13, after V lost 5 bases and J lost 6 bases. CDR3 length equals 15 residues. CDR1 is LNHDA, CDR2 SQIVND, per germline (reference sequence). Original processing methods: Amplification from reference gene primers served as the basis for estimated nucleated cell counts. The data were produced by immunoSEQ multiplex PCR, yet TCRdb's version contains in-frame clones alone and is incomplete. That table gives V, J and clone size, and the DNA gave D and trimming. The table lists about 190,000 clones, roughly 80% of them singletons. Source material: peripheral blood. The chain recombines TRBV19 with TRBJ2-7, with 7 bases identical to TRBD2. The receptor's source is a woman aged 50 to 65 with acute or convalescent COVID-19. The CDR3 region is CASSPEGEGSVEQYF. Written as DNA, the CDR3 is TGTGCCAGTAGTCCTGAAGGGGAGGGATCCGTCGAGCAGTACTTC. Supplemented by reference TRBV19 and TRBJ2-7, the full variable domain reads DGGITQSPKYLFRKEGQNVTLSCEQNLNHDAMYWYRQDPGQGLRLIYYSQIVNDFQKGDIAEGYSVSREKKESFPLTVTSAQKNPTAFYLCASSPEGEGSVEQYFGPGTRLTVT.